Described below is a single T cell receptor (beta chain) sequence and its context. The same CDR3 can be traced to other DNA sequences in this sample. The Seattle site enrolled patients during active infection and followed them longitudinally. Authors' analysis steps: Estimated nucleated cell counts came from reference gene primer amplification. Here immunoSEQ multiplex PCR was the method, and the copy in TCRdb shows in-frame clones only, minus some. V, J and clone size reflect that table, while D and trimming were determined from the DNA. The sample holds roughly 500,000 clones, roughly 89% seen once. This record comes from a study of blood T cell repertoires in COVID-19. Study details: Samples taken during acute and convalescent COVID-19 were collected in the United States, Italy and Spain. PBMCs, B-cell-depleted T cells, or T cells provided the cDNA or gDNA that made up the material.

The germline gives CDR1 SEHNR, CDR2 FQNEAQ (reference sequence). V was cut by 1 base and J by 3 bases, with 6 bases left in between. The CDR3 totals 14 residues. The TCR comes from a man in his late teens or twenties with COVID-19, enrolled during active disease. V usage is TRBV7-9 and J usage is TRBJ2-2; D call uncertain. The sequenced sample consisted of peripheral blood. Here the CDR3 reads CASSLGSYTGELFF. CDR3 DNA: TGTGCCAGCAGCTTAGGTTCCTACACCGGGGAGCTGTTTTTT.